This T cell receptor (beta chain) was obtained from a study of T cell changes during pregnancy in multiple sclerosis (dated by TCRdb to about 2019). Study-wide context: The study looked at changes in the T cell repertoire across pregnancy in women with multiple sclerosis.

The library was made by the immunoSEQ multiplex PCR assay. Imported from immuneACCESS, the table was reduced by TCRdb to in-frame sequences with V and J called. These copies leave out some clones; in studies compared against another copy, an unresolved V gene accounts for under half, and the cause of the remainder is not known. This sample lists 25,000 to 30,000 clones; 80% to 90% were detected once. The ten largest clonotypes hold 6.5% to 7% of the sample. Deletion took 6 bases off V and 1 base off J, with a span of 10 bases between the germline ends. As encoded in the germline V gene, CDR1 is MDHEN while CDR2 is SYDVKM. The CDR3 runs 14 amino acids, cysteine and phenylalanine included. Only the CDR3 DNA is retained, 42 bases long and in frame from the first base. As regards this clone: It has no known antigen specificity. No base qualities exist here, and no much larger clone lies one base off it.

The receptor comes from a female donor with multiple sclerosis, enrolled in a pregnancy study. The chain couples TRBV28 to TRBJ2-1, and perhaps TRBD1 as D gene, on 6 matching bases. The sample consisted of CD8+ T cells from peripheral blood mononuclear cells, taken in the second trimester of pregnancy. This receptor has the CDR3 CASSTGLSYNEQFF. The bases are TGTGCCAGCAGCACAGGGTTGTCCTACAATGAGCAGTTCTTC.